Presented here are 21 T cell receptor beta chains from one specimen sequenced in a study of T cell responses to AZD1222 COVID-19 vaccine. Profiled with immunoSEQ multiplex PCR; TCRdb holds only in-frame clones, not every one. The table lists 100,000 to 150,000 clones, around 85% of them singletons. Material: peripheral blood, obtained 28 days after the second AZD1222 dose. These receptors came from an adult who received the AZD1222 COVID-19 vaccine.

V is TRBV5-1 and J is TRBJ1-1; D unclear. The CDR3 extends over 13 amino acids. Between the trimmed V and J ends, which lost 2 bases and 1 base, there was a span of 6 bases. The germline CDR1 and CDR2 sequences are SGHRS and YFSETQ. CDR3 coding DNA: TGCGCCAGCAGCTTCACAAGGAACACTGAAGCTTTCTTT. It translates to CASSFTRNTEAFF.

This chain links TRBV28 with TRBJ1-5; no firm D call. Germline V gene data show CDR1 as MDHEN and CDR2 as SYDVKM. CDR3 size: 14 residues. V lost 4 bases, J lost 0 bases, and 7 bases lay in between. CDR3 sequence: CASSSRYSNQPQHF. As DNA, the CDR3 is TGTGCCAGCAGTTCCCGGTATAGCAATCAGCCCCAGCATTTT.

V usage is TRBV9 and J usage is TRBJ1-2; 7 bases agree with TRBD1. J gave up 8 bases and V 3 bases, and 10 bases lay outside the gene matches. The CDR3 has 14 amino acids. Germline V CDR1 and CDR2: SGDLS, YYNGEE. The CDR3 DNA reads as TGTGCCAGCAGCGGAGCAGGGGGTCCCCTCGGCTACACCTTC. Translating gives CASSGAGGPLGYTF.

J is TRBJ2-5 and V is TRBV9; no firm D call. This CDR3 is built from 13 residues. V was trimmed by 1 base and J by 1 base, leaving 5 bases between them. Germline CDR1 SGDLS, CDR2 YYNGEE. CDR3 in amino acids: CASSVPPQETQYF. DNA of the CDR3: TGTGCCAGCAGCGTACCCCCCCAAGAGACCCAGTACTTC.

This clone was seen once. This rearrangement joins TRBV4-1 to TRBJ2-7; D not resolved. CDR1 is MGHRA and CDR2 is YSYEKL in the germline V gene. The CDR3 loop spans 12 amino acids. V lost 1 base to trimming and J lost 6 bases, with 7 bases between them. The CDR3 nucleotides read TGCGCCAGCAGCCAAGTCGTGGGCGAGCAGTACTTC. Translated, it gives CASSQVVGEQYF.

The rearrangement links TRBV28 to TRBJ1-1; no firm D call. Germline V gives CDR1 MDHEN, CDR2 SYDVKM. The V gene lost 6 bases and the J gene lost 5 bases, with 10 bases spanning the gap. The CDR3 is 12 residues long. The CDR3 sequence: CASRTGGTEAFF. DNA of the CDR3: TGTGCCAGCAGGACGGGAGGGACTGAAGCTTTCTTT. Complete variable domain (other parts from reference TRBV28 and TRBJ1-1): DVKVTQSSRYLVKRTGEKVFLECVQDMDHENMFWYRQDPGLGLRLIYFSYDVKMKEKGDIPEGYSVSREKKERFSLILESASTNQTSMYLCASRTGGTEAFFGQGTRLTVV.

The CDR3 spells CASSQEGPGQGANYGYTF. The DNA for the CDR3 is TGTGCCAGCAGCCAAGAAGGGCCGGGACAGGGGGCTAACTATGGCTACACCTTC. V is TRBV3-1 (or the pseudogene TRBV3-2) and J is TRBJ1-2; 11 bases agree with TRBD1. This CDR3 has 18 residues. The V gene end was trimmed by 0 bases and the J gene end by 0 bases; junction bases not matched to a gene: 6. Looked up from germline, CDR1 is LGHDT and CDR2 is YNNKEL (reference sequence).

The chain couples TRBV28 to TRBJ2-7; D perhaps matches TRBD2 (6 bases). CDR3 size: 17 residues. V was trimmed by 5 bases and J by 7 bases, leaving 27 bases between them. Germline V lookup: CDR1 MDHEN, CDR2 SYDVKM. CDR3 sequence: CASSPLGTAGTQREQYF. The CDR3 DNA sequence: TGTGCCAGCAGTCCCCTCGGGACTGCGGGAACCCAACGGGAGCAGTACTTC.

A few counts support this clone. The chain joins TRBV28 to TRBJ2-7; perhaps TRBD2 as D (5 bases). The CDR3 has 16 residues. CDR1 and CDR2 (germline): MDHEN, SYDVKM. V was cut by 7 bases and J by 6 bases, with 25 bases left in between. CDR3: CASKEGTARGWGEQYF. CDR3 in DNA: TGTGCCAGCAAAGAGGGAACCGCCAGAGGGTGGGGCGAGCAGTACTTC.

The rearrangement uses TRBV19 and TRBJ2-2, with 8 bases that match TRBD2. The V and J ends lost 9 bases and 0 bases, in that order; junction bases with no gene match: 6. The germline V gene encodes CDR1 LNHDA and CDR2 SQIVND (reference sequence). The CDR3 extends over 15 amino acids. CDR3 in amino acids: CASRKAGANTGELFF. Written as DNA, the CDR3 is TGTGCCAGCCGAAAAGCGGGGGCGAACACCGGGGAGCTGTTTTTT.

The CDR3 here is CASSEDSQETQYF. The CDR3 bases are TGTGCCAGCAGTGAAGATAGCCAAGAGACCCAGTACTTC. This chain connects TRBV6-1 to TRBJ2-5, with D uncertain. Trimming stripped 1 base from V and 1 base from J, with 4 bases between. CDR1 MNHNS and CDR2 SASEGT come from the germline V gene. The length of the CDR3 is 13 residues.

This chain joins TRBV3-1 (or the pseudogene TRBV3-2) and TRBJ1-3; D ambiguous. CDR1 LGHDT and CDR2 YNNKEL come from the germline V gene (reference sequence). The CDR3 contains 16 residues. V lost 3 bases and J lost 0, with 12 bases in between. The CDR3 bases are TGTGCCAGCAGCCACCAGACGGCTAGCTCTGGAAACACCATATATTTT. Protein product: CASSHQTASSGNTIYF.

This clone has just a few counts. The rearrangement uses TRBV5-1 and TRBJ1-1, with a possible D match to TRBD1 (5 bases). The CDR3 extends over 16 amino acids. Per the germline V gene, CDR1 is SGHRS and CDR2 is YFSETQ. Trimming took 4 bases from V and 5 from J, leaving 21 bases between them. CDR3 in amino acids: CASSPFQSPGRTEAFF. The CDR3 DNA sequence: TGCGCCAGCAGCCCCTTCCAGAGCCCAGGGAGAACTGAAGCTTTCTTT.

This chain links TRBV5-1 with TRBJ1-6; TRBD1 matches 9 bases. CDR1 and CDR2 (germline): SGHRS, YFSETQ. V was clipped by 4 bases and J by 5 bases; unmatched bases: 4. The CDR3 runs to 15 residues. CDR3 residues: CASSLRQGDNSPLHF. In DNA form, the CDR3 reads TGCGCCAGCAGCCTTAGACAGGGGGATAATTCACCCCTCCACTTT.

The CDR3 loop reads CASSQEQPQNTGELFF. The CDR3 DNA reads TGCGCCAGCAGCCAAGAACAGCCCCAAAACACCGGGGAGCTGTTTTTT. The chain uses TRBV4-1 and TRBJ2-2, with D hard to call. V was clipped by 0 bases and J by 2 bases, with 10 bases between them. CDR1 MGHRA and CDR2 YSYEKL come from the germline V gene. The CDR3 has 16 residues.

The CDR3 loop is CASSIRDYGQETQYF. The CDR3 DNA follows: TGTGCCAGCAGTATTAGGGATTACGGGCAAGAGACCCAGTACTTC. This chain uses TRBV6-5 with TRBJ2-5; D is undetermined. CDR3 length: 15 amino acids. Looked up from germline, CDR1 is MNHEY and CDR2 is SVGAGI. V lost 5 bases and J lost 2, with 15 bases in between.

This clone has a single count. The chain carries TRBV15 and TRBJ1-5; 9 bases fit TRBD1. The V segment lost 1 base and the J segment 7 bases; nucleotides outside the gene matches: 8. Germline V gene sequence: CDR1 LNHNV, CDR2 YYDKDF (reference sequence). The CDR3 covers 16 residues. CDR3: CATSRAGQGFRQPQHF. Written as DNA, the CDR3 is TGTGCCACCAGCAGAGCGGGACAGGGATTTCGGCAGCCCCAGCATTTT.

The chain employs TRBV3-1 (or the pseudogene TRBV3-2) and TRBJ2-3; 7 bases line up with TRBD1. The V and J ends lost 4 bases and 2 bases, in that order; junction bases with no gene match: 6. The CDR3 is 15 amino acids. CDR1 is LGHDT and CDR2 is YNNKEL in the germline V gene (reference sequence). The CDR3 spells CASSPGQRYTDTQYF. CDR3 coding DNA: TGTGCCAGCAGCCCGGGACAGCGATACACAGATACGCAGTATTTT.

The chain employs TRBV7-2 and TRBJ1-3; tentatively, D is TRBD1 (5 bases). V was shortened by 5 bases and J by 8 bases, with 19 bases between the two germline ends. The CDR3 consists of 15 residues. Germline CDR1 and CDR2: SGHTA and FQGNSA. The CDR3 bases are TGTGCCAGCAGCACCGCAGGGAGCTGGTCCGACACCATATATTTT. This encodes CASSTAGSWSDTIYF. The full variable domain, rest sourced from reference TRBV7-2 and TRBJ1-3, is GAGVSQSPSNKVTEKGKDVELRCDPISGHTALYWYRQSLGQGLEFLIYFQGNSAPDKSGLPSDRFSAERTGGSVSTLTIQRTQQEDSAVYLCASSTAGSWSDTIYFGEGSWLTVV.

The chain links TRBV12-5 to TRBJ1-6; D ambiguous. Germline V lookup: CDR1 LGHNT, CDR2 FRNRAP. The CDR3 consists of 16 residues. The V and J ends lost 5 bases and 10 bases respectively, with 21 bases between them. The CDR3 region is CASGPADPRERSPLHF. In DNA form, the CDR3 reads TGTGCTAGTGGTCCGGCGGACCCTCGGGAGCGGTCACCCCTCCACTTT.

The chain carries TRBV28 and TRBJ1-2; no firm D call. CDR1 MDHEN and CDR2 SYDVKM come from the germline V gene. The ends were cut back, 2 bases at V and 4 bases at J, with 11 bases in the middle. CDR3 length: 14 residues. The CDR3 reads CASSLRRKGYGYTF. The CDR3 nucleotides are TGTGCCAGCAGTTTACGGAGGAAAGGCTATGGCTACACCTTC.